The entry below describes one TCR beta chain. Its antigen remains unknown. Here immunoSEQ multiplex PCR was the method, and the copy in TCRdb shows in-frame clones only, minus some. The table lists roughly 150,000 clones, about 87% of them singletons. This sample is drawn from a study of T cell responses to AZD1222 COVID-19 vaccine. Study-level results: Regions left unmutated in variants are reportedly the target of nearly half of spike-specific TCRs. Across the whole spike, CD4 TCRs peaked at regions 160-218 and 743-854.

The CDR3 spans 16 residues. J was trimmed by 8 bases and V by 7 bases; bases with no gene match: 16. The germline V gene has CDR1 SGHTA and CDR2 FQGNSA. V gene TRBV7-2 combines with J gene TRBJ2-2; TRBD2 matches 7 bases. The receptor comes from an adult in good health. The starting material was peripheral blood, obtained on day 0 of AZD1222 vaccination. CDR3 DNA sequence: TGTGCCAGCAAGAGGACGAGCGGGGACTCTTGGGGGGAGCTGTTTTTT. It specifies CASKRTSGDSWGELFF.